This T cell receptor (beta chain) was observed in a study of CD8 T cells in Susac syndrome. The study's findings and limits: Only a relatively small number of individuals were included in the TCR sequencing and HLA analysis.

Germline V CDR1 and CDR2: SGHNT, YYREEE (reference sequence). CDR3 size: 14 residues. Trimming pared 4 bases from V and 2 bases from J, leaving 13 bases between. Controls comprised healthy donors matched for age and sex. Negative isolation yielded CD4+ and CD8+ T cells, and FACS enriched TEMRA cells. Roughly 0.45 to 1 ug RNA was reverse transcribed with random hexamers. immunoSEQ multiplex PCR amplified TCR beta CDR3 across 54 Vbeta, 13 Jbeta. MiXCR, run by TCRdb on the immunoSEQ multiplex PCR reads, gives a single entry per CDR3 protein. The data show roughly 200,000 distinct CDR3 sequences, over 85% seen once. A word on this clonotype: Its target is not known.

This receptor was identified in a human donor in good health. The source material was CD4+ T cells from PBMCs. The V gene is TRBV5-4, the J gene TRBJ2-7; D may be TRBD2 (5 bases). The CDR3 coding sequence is TGTGCCAGCAGCCCGAGCGGAGGCCCCTACGAGCAGTACTTC. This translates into CASSPSGGPYEQYF. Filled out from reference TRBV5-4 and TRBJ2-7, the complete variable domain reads ETGVTQSPTHLIKTRGQQVTLRCSSQSGHNTVSWYQQALGQGPQFIFQYYREEENGRGNFPPRFSGLQFPNYSSELNVNALELDDSALYLCASSPSGGPYEQYFGPGTRLTVT.